A single sample is the source of the 30 T cell receptor beta chains below, sequenced in a study of blood T cell repertoires in COVID-19. Assay: immunoSEQ multiplex PCR; the TCRdb copy retains only in-frame clones and omits some. The table lists about 370,000 clones, around 90% of them singletons, with 6.5% in the top ten. The sample consisted of peripheral blood. The receptors here all came from a man in his late teens or twenties with active or convalescent COVID-19.

J is TRBJ2-2 and V is TRBV24-1; possibly TRBD1 for D (6 bases). The germline V gene encodes CDR1 KGHDR and CDR2 SFDVKD. V lost 4 bases and J 5 bases, leaving 7 bases between the germline ends. The CDR3 runs 13 residues. The DNA of the CDR3 is TGTGCCACCAGTGAGAGGGGGACCGGGGAGCTGTTTTTT. Protein product: CATSERGTGELFF.

The V gene is TRBV3-1 (or the pseudogene TRBV3-2), the J gene TRBJ2-7; 9 bases agree with TRBD1. Germline V gene data show CDR1 as LGHDT and CDR2 as YNNKEL (reference sequence). V lost 4 bases and J lost 5; bases outside the gene matches: 3. The CDR3 runs to 13 residues. The CDR3 spells CASSRQGDHEQYF. CDR3 coding DNA: TGTGCCAGCAGCCGACAGGGGGACCACGAGCAGTACTTC.

In this sample, this clone turned up a few times. This CDR3 reads CASSQGQGSNQPQHF. CDR3 nucleotides: TGTGCCAGCAGCCAAGGACAGGGTAGCAATCAGCCCCAGCATTTT. The chain joins TRBV3-1 (or the pseudogene TRBV3-2) to TRBJ1-5; 7 bases align to TRBD1. V lost 1 base and J lost 0; bases outside the gene matches: 0. The CDR3 extends over 15 amino acids. Looked up from germline, CDR1 is LGHDT and CDR2 is YNNKEL (reference sequence).

This clone was observed a handful of times. The rearrangement joins TRBV5-1 to TRBJ1-5; 7 bases are shared with TRBD1. Trimming cost V 4 bases and J 3 bases; bases outside gene matches: 4. Germline CDR1 and CDR2: SGHRS and YFSETQ. The CDR3 has 14 residues. The CDR3 nucleotides read TGCGCCAGCAGCGACGGGACAGACAATCAGCCCCAGCATTTT. It codes for CASSDGTDNQPQHF.

This chain connects TRBV28 to TRBJ1-1; 8 bases map to TRBD1. Losses at the gene ends were 7 bases for V and 5 bases for J; bases not matched to a gene: 9. Per germline, CDR1 MDHEN and CDR2 SYDVKM. This CDR3 comprises 14 residues. The CDR3 DNA follows: TGTGCCAGCACCCTTCCAGGGGGCAGTACTGAAGCTTTCTTT. This sequence encodes CASTLPGGSTEAFF.

The gene calls are TRBV28 and TRBJ1-4; no firm D call. The CDR3 runs 11 residues. Trimming pared 6 bases from V and 8 bases from J, leaving 7 bases between. From germline, CDR1 is MDHEN and CDR2 SYDVKM. In DNA, the CDR3 is TGTGCCAGCAGATTTGAGGAAAAACTGTTTTTT. Its translation: CASRFEEKLFF. The full variable domain, in which reference TRBV28 and TRBJ1-4 provide the parts outside the CDR3, is DVKVTQSSRYLVKRTGEKVFLECVQDMDHENMFWYRQDPGLGLRLIYFSYDVKMKEKGDIPEGYSVSREKKERFSLILESASTNQTSMYLCASRFEEKLFFGSGTQLSVL.

The genes are TRBV3-1 (or the pseudogene TRBV3-2) and TRBJ2-7, with 9 nucleotides matching TRBD2. The CDR3 runs 15 residues. Germline CDR1 and CDR2: LGHDT and YNNKEL (reference sequence). Trimming cost V 0 bases and J 5 bases; bases outside gene matches: 5. The CDR3 DNA follows: TGTGCCAGCAGCCAAGACTGGGGACTAGCTAACGAGCAGTACTTC. Its protein product is CASSQDWGLANEQYF.

The chain is built from TRBV27 and TRBJ2-2, with no clear D. Germline CDR1 and CDR2: MNHEY and SMNVEV (reference sequence). V lost 6 bases to trimming and J lost 1 base, with 12 bases between them. The CDR3 length is 15 residues. The CDR3 protein is CASSPKQLNTGELFF. The CDR3 DNA follows: TGTGCCAGCAGCCCGAAACAATTGAACACCGGGGAGCTGTTTTTT.

The rearrangement uses TRBV4-2 and TRBJ2-7; 7 bases match TRBD2. The junction had 3 bases not matched to a gene; V was cut back by 4 bases and J by 0 bases. This CDR3 region has 14 residues. CDR1 and CDR2 from the germline V gene are LGHNA and YNFKEQ. CDR3 DNA: TGTGCCAGCAGCCCTGGCGGGAGCTCCTACGAGCAGTACTTC. Encoded protein: CASSPGGSSYEQYF.

The CDR3 loop reads CASSPEATSDQETQYF. As DNA, the CDR3 is TGTGCCAGCAGCCCCGAGGCCACTAGCGACCAAGAGACCCAGTACTTC. The V gene is TRBV4-2, the J gene TRBJ2-5, with TRBD2 matching over 7 bases. Germline V CDR1 and CDR2: LGHNA, YNFKEQ. With V trimmed by 4 bases and J by 0 bases, 8 bases remained unmatched. The CDR3 has 16 amino acids.

The gene calls are TRBV9 and TRBJ2-7; 9 bases align to TRBD1. Germline-derived CDR1 and CDR2 are SGDLS and YYNGEE. V gave up 3 bases and J gave up 5 bases; unmatched junction bases: 18. This CDR3 is 18 amino acids long. CDR3 nucleotide sequence: TGTGCCAGCAGCGCACTCGATCCCATCGGGACAGGGTCCCACGAGCAGTACTTC. It yields the protein CASSALDPIGTGSHEQYF. The full variable domain, completed using reference TRBV9 and TRBJ2-7, is DSGVTQTPKHLITATGQRVTLRCSPRSGDLSVYWYQQSLDQGLQFLIQYYNGEERAKGNILERFSAQQFPDLHSELNLSSLELGDSALYFCASSALDPIGTGSHEQYFGPGTRLTVT.

This rearrangement joins TRBV18 to TRBJ1-5, with a possible D match to TRBD1 (5 bases). This CDR3 is built from 16 residues. Between the trimmed V and J ends, which lost 3 bases and 0 bases, there was a span of 12 bases. Germline CDR1 and CDR2: KGHSH and LQKENI. The CDR3 DNA reads as TGTGCCAGCTCACCTAGACGGACAATTAGCAATCAGCCCCAGCATTTT. As protein: CASSPRRTISNQPQHF. The full variable domain, completed using reference TRBV18 and TRBJ1-5, is NAGVMQNPRHLVRRRGQEARLRCSPMKGHSHVYWYRQLPEEGLKFMVYLQKENIIDESGMPKERFSAEFPKEGPSILRIQQVVRGDSAAYFCASSPRRTISNQPQHFGDGTRLSIL.

The V and J genes are TRBV6-2 or TRBV6-3 and TRBJ2-7, with 10 bases fitting TRBD2. CDR3 length: 15 residues. Germline V gene sequence: CDR1 MNHEY, CDR2 SVGEGT. V lost 1 base to trimming and J lost 3 bases; unmatched junction nucleotides: 3. CDR3 in amino acids: CASSYYRTSGYEQYF. CDR3 nucleotides: TGTGCCAGCAGTTACTATAGGACTAGCGGCTACGAGCAGTACTTC.

V gene TRBV28 combines with J gene TRBJ1-1; TRBD1 is a possible D gene (6 bases). Trimming pared 9 bases from V and 3 bases from J, leaving 11 bases between. The CDR3 covers 12 residues. Germline V CDR1 and CDR2: MDHEN, SYDVKM. The CDR3 protein is CASKDSYTEAFF. The CDR3 nucleotides are TGTGCCAGTAAGGACAGCTACACTGAAGCTTTCTTT.

The genes are TRBV5-1 and TRBJ1-1; 8 nucleotides match TRBD1. The CDR3 totals 14 residues. V was clipped by 2 bases and J by 5 bases; unmatched bases: 5. Germline CDR1 SGHRS, CDR2 YFSETQ. The CDR3 sequence: CASSFQGARTEAFF. CDR3 bases: TGCGCCAGCAGCTTTCAGGGGGCGCGGACTGAAGCTTTCTTT.

The V and J genes are TRBV3-1 (or the pseudogene TRBV3-2) and TRBJ2-4, with D tentatively TRBD2 (6 bases). The CDR3 runs to 16 residues. Germline-derived CDR1 and CDR2 are LGHDT and YNNKEL (reference sequence). Trimming left V 3 bases short and J 4 bases short, with 16 bases between. The CDR3 sequence is CASSQRGAGQKNIQYF. In nucleotides, the CDR3 is TGTGCCAGCAGCCAGAGAGGGGCGGGGCAGAAAAACATTCAGTACTTC.

The V and J genes are TRBV5-4 and TRBJ1-2; D possibly corresponds to TRBD1 (5 bases). V was cut by 0 bases and J by 7 bases, with 10 bases left in between. Germline loops: CDR1 SGHNT, CDR2 YYREEE (reference sequence). The CDR3 totals 13 residues. In DNA form, the CDR3 reads TGTGCCAGCAGCTTGGTCGGGGGGACTGGCTACACCTTC. Amino acids: CASSLVGGTGYTF.

The genes are TRBV18 and TRBJ1-2, with TRBD1 matching over 8 bases. Germline V gene data show CDR1 as KGHSH and CDR2 as LQKENI. V trimming: 4 bases; J trimming: 7 bases; junction bases outside the gene matches: 5. The CDR3 runs 13 residues. DNA for the CDR3: TGTGCCAGCTCACAGGGACAGGTCCTTGGCTACACCTTC. This codes for CASSQGQVLGYTF.

About this clone: At one end the junction does not follow the germline gene, possibly because of a read error. J is TRBJ2-6 and V is TRBV6-2 or TRBV6-3, with TRBD1 matching over 9 bases. Germline V gene lookup returns CDR1 MNHEY and CDR2 SVGEGT. This CDR3 spans 16 amino acids. As DNA, the CDR3 is TGTGCCAGCAGCTGGGACAGGGACTCTGGGGCCAACGTGCTGACTTTC. Its translation is CASSWDRDSGANVLTF.

The chain employs TRBV12-3 or TRBV12-4 and TRBJ1-1; D is unresolved. V was pared by 0 bases and J by 4 bases, with 6 bases between. The CDR3 covers 13 residues. CDR3 in DNA: TGTGCCAGCAGTTTAGCCTTGTCCACTGAAGCTTTCTTT. This sequence encodes CASSLALSTEAFF.

This clone came up once. The chain links TRBV28 to TRBJ1-5, with 8 bases lining up with TRBD1. The V segment lost 1 base and the J segment 5 bases; nucleotides outside the gene matches: 4. The CDR3 is 15 amino acids. Germline values: CDR1 MDHEN, CDR2 SYDVKM. The DNA for the CDR3 is TGTGCCAGCAGTTTATTCGGACAGGGTTATCAGCCCCAGCATTTT. It specifies CASSLFGQGYQPQHF.

The CDR3 here is CASSQWTGGDYGYTF. The CDR3, as DNA: TGCGCCAGCAGCCAGTGGACAGGGGGGGACTATGGCTACACCTTC. The rearrangement joins TRBV4-3 to TRBJ1-2, with 10 bases aligning to TRBD1. Germline assignment: CDR1 LGHNA and CDR2 YSLEER. The J segment lost 3 bases and the V segment lost 3 bases, leaving 4 bases of the junction unmatched. The CDR3 is made up of 15 amino acids.

About this clone: An end of the junction does not agree with germline; a read error may underlie this. The rearrangement uses TRBV4-2 and TRBJ1-1; TRBD1 matches at 9 bases. CDR1 and CDR2 from the germline V gene are LGHNA and YNFKEQ. The CDR3 is 11 residues long. CDR3 sequence reads: CASSQNRGLVF. The CDR3 nucleotides are TGTGCCAGCAGCCAAAACAGGGGGCTCGTCTTT.

The gene calls are TRBV28 and TRBJ1-2, with a tentative D call TRBD1 (5 bases). Germline V gene sequence: CDR1 MDHEN, CDR2 SYDVKM. The CDR3 contains 12 residues. Between the trimmed V and J ends, which lost 4 bases and 7 bases, there was a span of 10 bases. The CDR3 here is CASSSRVRGYTF. In DNA form, the CDR3 reads TGTGCCAGCAGTTCCAGGGTACGTGGCTACACCTTC.

V gene TRBV5-1 combines with J gene TRBJ2-7; 8 positions agree with TRBD1. Germline CDR1 reads SGHRS; CDR2 reads YFSETQ. V was clipped by 0 bases and J by 9 bases; unmatched bases: 8. The CDR3 is made up of 14 amino acids. CDR3 residues: CASSLEGQVEGQYF. The CDR3 nucleotides read TGCGCCAGCAGCTTGGAGGGACAGGTGGAAGGGCAGTACTTC.

The chain is built from TRBV19 and TRBJ1-2, with 9 bases identical to TRBD1. This CDR3 comprises 14 residues. CDR1 is LNHDA and CDR2 is SQIVND in the germline V gene (reference sequence). The V gene end was trimmed by 10 bases and the J gene end by 5 bases; junction bases not matched to a gene: 11. The CDR3 nucleotides read TGTGCCACCCAGGGTTCGGGACAGGGTTATGGCTACACCTTC. This codes for CATQGSGQGYGYTF.

The chain couples TRBV12-3 or TRBV12-4 to TRBJ2-7; maybe TRBD2 (5 bases). V lost 8 bases and J lost 4, with 15 bases in between. This CDR3 region has 13 residues. CDR3: CASQWTGNYEQYF. The CDR3 DNA follows: TGTGCCAGCCAGTGGACGGGGAATTACGAGCAGTACTTC.

A remark on this clone: A junction end diverges from the germline sequence, so it may reflect a read error. The gene calls are TRBV7-7 and TRBJ2-2; 10 positions agree with TRBD2. The CDR3 is 15 residues long. Germline-derived CDR1 and CDR2 are SSHAT and FNYEAQ (reference sequence). The DNA of the CDR3 is TGTGCTAGCAGCTTAGCGGGAGGAGACACCGGGGAGCTGTTTTTT. Amino acid sequence: CASSLAGGDTGELFF. The variable domain in full, completed from reference TRBV7-7 and TRBJ2-2, reads GAGVSQSPRYKVTKRGQDVTLRCDPISSHATLYWYQQALGQGPEFLTYFNYEAQPDKSGLPSDRFSAERPEGSISTLTIQRTEQRDSAMYRCASSLAGGDTGELFFGEGSRLTVL.

This clone appeared a few times. CDR3 coding DNA: TGCGCCAGCGCGCCGGACAGCGACTATGGCTACACCTTC. It translates to CASAPDSDYGYTF. The chain carries TRBV5-1 and TRBJ1-2, with D possibly matching TRBD1 (6 bases). V was trimmed by 7 bases and J by 3 bases, leaving 13 bases between them. This CDR3 has 13 amino acids. Germline V gene data show CDR1 as SGHRS and CDR2 as YFSETQ.

This clone was observed at least ten times. The V and J genes are TRBV6-6 and TRBJ2-5; perhaps TRBD1 as D (7 bases). Germline CDR1 is MNHNY and CDR2 is SVGAGI (reference sequence). V was trimmed by 6 bases and J by 4 bases, leaving 18 bases between them. The CDR3 runs 15 residues. CDR3 DNA: TGTGCCAGCAGCCTTACAGGGGCCGGGGGAGAGACCCAGTACTTC. It codes for CASSLTGAGGETQYF.